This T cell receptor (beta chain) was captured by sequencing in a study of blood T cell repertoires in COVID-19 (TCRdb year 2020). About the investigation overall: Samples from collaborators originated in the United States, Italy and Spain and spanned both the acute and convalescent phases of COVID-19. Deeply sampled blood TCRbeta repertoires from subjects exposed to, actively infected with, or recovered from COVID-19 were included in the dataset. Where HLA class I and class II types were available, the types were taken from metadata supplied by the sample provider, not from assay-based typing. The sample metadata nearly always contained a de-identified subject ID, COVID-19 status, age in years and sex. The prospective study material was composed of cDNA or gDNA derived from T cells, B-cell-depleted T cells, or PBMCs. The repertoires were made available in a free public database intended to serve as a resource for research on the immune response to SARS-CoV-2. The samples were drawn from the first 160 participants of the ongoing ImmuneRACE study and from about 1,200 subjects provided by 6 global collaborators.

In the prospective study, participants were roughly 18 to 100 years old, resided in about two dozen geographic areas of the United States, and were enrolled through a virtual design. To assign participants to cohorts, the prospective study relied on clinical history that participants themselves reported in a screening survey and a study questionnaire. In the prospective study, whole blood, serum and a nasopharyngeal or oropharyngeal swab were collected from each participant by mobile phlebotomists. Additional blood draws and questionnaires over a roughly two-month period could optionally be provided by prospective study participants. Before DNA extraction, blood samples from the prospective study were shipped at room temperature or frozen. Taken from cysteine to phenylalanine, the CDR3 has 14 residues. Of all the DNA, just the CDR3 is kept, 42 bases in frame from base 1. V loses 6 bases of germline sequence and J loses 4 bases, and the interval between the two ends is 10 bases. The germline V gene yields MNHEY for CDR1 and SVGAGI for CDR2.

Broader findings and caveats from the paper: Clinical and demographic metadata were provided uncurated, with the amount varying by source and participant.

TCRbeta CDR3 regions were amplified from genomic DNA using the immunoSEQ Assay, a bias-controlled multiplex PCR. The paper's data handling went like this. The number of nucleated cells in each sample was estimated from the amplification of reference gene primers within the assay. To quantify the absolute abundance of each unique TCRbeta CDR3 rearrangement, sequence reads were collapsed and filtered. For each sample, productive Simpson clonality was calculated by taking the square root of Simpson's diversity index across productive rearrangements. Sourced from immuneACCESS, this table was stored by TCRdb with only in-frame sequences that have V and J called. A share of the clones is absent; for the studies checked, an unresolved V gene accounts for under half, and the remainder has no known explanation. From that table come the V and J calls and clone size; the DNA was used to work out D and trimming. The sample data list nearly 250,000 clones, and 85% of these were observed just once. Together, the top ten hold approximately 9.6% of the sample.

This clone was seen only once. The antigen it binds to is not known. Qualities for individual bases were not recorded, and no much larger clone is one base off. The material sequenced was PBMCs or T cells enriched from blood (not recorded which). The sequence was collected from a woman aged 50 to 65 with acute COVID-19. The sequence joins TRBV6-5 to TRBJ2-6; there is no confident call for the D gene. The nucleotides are TGTGCCAGCAGAGAGGCTCTCGGGGCCAACGTCCTGACTTTC. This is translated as CASREALGANVLTF.